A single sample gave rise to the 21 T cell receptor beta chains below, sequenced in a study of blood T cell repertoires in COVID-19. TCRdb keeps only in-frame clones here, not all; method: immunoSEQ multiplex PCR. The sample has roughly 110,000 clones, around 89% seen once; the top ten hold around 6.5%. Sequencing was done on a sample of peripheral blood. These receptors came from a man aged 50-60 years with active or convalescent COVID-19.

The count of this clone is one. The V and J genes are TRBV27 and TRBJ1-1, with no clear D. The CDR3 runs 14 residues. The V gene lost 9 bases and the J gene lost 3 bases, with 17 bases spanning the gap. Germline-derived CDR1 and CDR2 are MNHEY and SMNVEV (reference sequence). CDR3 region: CASSLLGVDTEAFF. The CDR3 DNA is TGTGCCAGTAGCTTGTTAGGCGTCGACACTGAAGCTTTCTTT.

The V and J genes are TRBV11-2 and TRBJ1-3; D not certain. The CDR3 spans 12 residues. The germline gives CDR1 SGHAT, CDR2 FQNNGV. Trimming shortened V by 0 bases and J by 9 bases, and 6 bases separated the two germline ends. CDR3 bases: TGTGCCAGCAGCTTAGAAAGCGGCACCATATATTTT. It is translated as CASSLESGTIYF. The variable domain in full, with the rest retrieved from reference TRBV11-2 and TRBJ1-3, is EAGVAQSPRYKIIEKRQSVAFWCNPISGHATLYWYQQILGQGPKLLIQFQNNGVVDDSQLPKDRFSAERLKGVDSTLKIQPAKLEDSAVYLCASSLESGTIYFGEGSWLTVV.

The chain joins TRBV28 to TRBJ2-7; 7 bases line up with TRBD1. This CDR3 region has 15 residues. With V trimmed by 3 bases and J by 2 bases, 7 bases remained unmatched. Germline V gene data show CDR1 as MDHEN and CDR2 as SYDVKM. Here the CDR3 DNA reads TGTGCCAGCAGTTTGGGGGCTACAGGGGCCTACGAGCAGTACTTC. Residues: CASSLGATGAYEQYF.

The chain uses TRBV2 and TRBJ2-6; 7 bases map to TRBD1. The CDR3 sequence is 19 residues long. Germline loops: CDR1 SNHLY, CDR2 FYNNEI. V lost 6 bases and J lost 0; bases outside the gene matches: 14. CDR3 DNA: TGTGCCAGCAGGAATGCGGTGGGACAGTTCAGCTCTGGGGCCAACGTCCTGACTTTC. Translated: CASRNAVGQFSSGANVLTF. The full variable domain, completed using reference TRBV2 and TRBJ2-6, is EPEVTQTPSHQVTQMGQEVILRCVPISNHLYFYWYRQILGQKVEFLVSFYNNEISEKSEIFDDQFSVERPDGSNFTLKIRSTKLEDSAMYFCASRNAVGQFSSGANVLTFGAGSRLTVL.

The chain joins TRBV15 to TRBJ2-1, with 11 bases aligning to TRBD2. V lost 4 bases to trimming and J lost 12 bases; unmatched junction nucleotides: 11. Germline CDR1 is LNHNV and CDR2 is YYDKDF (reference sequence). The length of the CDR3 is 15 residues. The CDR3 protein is CATSTRGLADPRQFF. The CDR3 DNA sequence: TGTGCCACCAGCACCAGGGGACTAGCGGACCCCAGGCAGTTCTTC.

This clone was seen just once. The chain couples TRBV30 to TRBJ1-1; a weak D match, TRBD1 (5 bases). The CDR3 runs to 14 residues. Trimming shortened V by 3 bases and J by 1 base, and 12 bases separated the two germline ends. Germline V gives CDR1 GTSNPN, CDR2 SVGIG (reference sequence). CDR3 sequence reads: CAWSEGHKNTEAFF. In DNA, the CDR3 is TGTGCCTGGAGCGAAGGACACAAGAACACTGAAGCTTTCTTT.

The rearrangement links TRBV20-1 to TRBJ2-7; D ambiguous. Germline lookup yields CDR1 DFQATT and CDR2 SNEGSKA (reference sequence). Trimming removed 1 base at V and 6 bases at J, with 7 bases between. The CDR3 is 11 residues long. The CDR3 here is CSARGPLEQYF. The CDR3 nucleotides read TGCAGTGCTAGAGGTCCCCTCGAGCAGTACTTC.

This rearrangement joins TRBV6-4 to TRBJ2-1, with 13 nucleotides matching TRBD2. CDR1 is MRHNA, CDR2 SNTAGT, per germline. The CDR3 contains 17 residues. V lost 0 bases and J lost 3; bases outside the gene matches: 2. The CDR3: CASSDSRTSGSYNEQFF. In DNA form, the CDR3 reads TGTGCCAGCAGTGACTCCCGGACTAGCGGGAGCTACAATGAGCAGTTCTTC.

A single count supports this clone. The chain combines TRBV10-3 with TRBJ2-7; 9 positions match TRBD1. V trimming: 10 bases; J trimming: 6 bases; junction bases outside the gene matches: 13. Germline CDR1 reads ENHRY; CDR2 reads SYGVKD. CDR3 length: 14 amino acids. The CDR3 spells CASILGQGSFEQYF. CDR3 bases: TGTGCCAGCATTCTGGGACAGGGTTCTTTCGAGCAGTACTTC.

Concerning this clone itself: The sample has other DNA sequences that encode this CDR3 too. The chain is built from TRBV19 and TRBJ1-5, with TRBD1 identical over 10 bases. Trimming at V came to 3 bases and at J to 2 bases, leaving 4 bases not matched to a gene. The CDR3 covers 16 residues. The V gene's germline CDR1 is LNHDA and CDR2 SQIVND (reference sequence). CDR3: CASSIGGTGGNQPQHF. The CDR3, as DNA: TGTGCCAGTAGTATCGGCGGGACAGGGGGCAATCAGCCCCAGCATTTT.

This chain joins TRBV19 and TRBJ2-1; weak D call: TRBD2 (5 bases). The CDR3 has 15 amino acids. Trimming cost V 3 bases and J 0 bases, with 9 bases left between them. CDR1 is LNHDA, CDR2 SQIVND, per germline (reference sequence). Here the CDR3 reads CASSMNGVSYNEQFF. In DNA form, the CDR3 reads TGTGCCAGTAGTATGAACGGGGTCTCCTACAATGAGCAGTTCTTC.

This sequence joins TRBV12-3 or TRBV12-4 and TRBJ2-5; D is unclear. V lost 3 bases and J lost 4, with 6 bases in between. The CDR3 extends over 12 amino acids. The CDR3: CASSFPLETQYF. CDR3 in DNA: TGTGCCAGCAGTTTTCCCCTAGAGACCCAGTACTTC.

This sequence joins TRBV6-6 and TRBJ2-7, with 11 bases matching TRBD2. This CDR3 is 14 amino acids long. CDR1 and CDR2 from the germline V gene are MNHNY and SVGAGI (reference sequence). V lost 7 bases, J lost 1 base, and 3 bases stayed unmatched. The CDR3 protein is CASKRTSGSYEQYF. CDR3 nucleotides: TGTGCCAGCAAGCGGACTAGCGGGTCCTACGAGCAGTACTTC.

CDR3 bases: TGTGCCAGCAGTAAGGGGGACAGGACCTCTACCTACGAGCAGTACTTC. It encodes CASSKGDRTSTYEQYF. The chain couples TRBV28 to TRBJ2-7, with 8 bases that match TRBD1. J lost 2 bases, V lost 5 bases, and 11 bases had no gene match. Germline-derived CDR1 and CDR2 are MDHEN and SYDVKM. CDR3 length equals 16 residues.

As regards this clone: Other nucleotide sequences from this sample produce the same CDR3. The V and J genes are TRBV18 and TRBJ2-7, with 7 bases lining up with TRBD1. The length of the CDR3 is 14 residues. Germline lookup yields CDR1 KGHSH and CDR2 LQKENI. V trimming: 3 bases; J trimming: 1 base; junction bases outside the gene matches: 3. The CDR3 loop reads CASSPRDSSYEQYF. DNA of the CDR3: TGTGCCAGCTCACCCCGGGACAGTTCCTACGAGCAGTACTTC.

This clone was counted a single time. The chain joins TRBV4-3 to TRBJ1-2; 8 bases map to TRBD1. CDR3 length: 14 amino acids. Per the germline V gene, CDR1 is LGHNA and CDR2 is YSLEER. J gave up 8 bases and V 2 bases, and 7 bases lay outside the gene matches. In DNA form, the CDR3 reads TGCGCCAGCAGCCAACGACAGGGGATGTACGGCTACACCTTC. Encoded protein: CASSQRQGMYGYTF.

CDR3 sequence (DNA): TGTGCCAGCAGTTACTCGCCACACGAGAACACTGAAGCTTTCTTT. Its translation: CASSYSPHENTEAFF. V gene TRBV6-5 combines with J gene TRBJ1-1; the D is unclear. From germline, CDR1 is MNHEY and CDR2 SVGAGI. The CDR3 has 15 amino acids. Between the trimmed V and J ends, which lost 0 bases and 1 base, there was a span of 9 bases.

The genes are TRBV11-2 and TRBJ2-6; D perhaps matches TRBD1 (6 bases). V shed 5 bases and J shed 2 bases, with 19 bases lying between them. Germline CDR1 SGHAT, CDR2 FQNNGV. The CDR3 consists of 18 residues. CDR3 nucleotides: TGTGCCAGCAGCACCATCGGCCAGTCAGGGGCTGGGGCCAACGTCCTGACTTTC. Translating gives CASSTIGQSGAGANVLTF.

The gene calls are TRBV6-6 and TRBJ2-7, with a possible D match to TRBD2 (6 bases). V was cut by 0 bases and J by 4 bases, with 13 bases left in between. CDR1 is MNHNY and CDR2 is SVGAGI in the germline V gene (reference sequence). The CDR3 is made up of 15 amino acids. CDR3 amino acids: CASSYSGGQGYEQYF. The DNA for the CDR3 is TGTGCCAGCAGTTACTCTGGAGGGCAGGGTTACGAGCAGTACTTC.

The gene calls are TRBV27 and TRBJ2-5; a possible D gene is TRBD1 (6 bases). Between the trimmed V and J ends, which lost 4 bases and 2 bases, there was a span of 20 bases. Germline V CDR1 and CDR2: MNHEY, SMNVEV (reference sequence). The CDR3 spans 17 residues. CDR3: CASSYNRDMREQETQYF. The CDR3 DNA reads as TGTGCCAGCAGTTATAACAGGGATATGAGAGAGCAAGAGACCCAGTACTTC.

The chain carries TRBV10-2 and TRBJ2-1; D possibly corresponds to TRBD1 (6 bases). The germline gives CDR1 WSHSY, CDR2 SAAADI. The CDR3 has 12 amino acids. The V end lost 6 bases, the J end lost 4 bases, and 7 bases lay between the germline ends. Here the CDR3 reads CASRGQYNEQFF. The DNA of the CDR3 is TGCGCCAGCAGAGGACAGTACAATGAGCAGTTCTTC.